The following is a T cell receptor (beta chain) sequence with its context. Antigen: not known. Some clones are missing from TCRdb's copy, which holds only in-frame ones; the method was immunoSEQ multiplex PCR. Among approximately 110,000 clones listed, around 94% were seen once. This specimen comes from a study of cytomegalovirus exposure and HLA in healthy donors. About the study: The 600 to 800 first-cohort repertoires shared a platform with the 120 validation repertoires, as reported in a later analysis.

Donors were drawn from the approximately 120-subject validation cohort, separate from the approximately 680-subject first cohort. Findings and limits, study-wide: Subsequent analysis found a tendency for first-cohort TCR clusters to co-occur within the 90 to 150 validation repertoires.

Sequencing was performed on PBMCs. This TCR came from a woman aged 18-29 years in good health and CMV-seronegative.

The CDR3 region has the DNA TGCGCCAGCAGCCCCGCTGGGAGTATGAGCTCCTACGAGCAGTACTTC. Translation gives CASSPAGSMSSYEQYF. The V gene is TRBV4-1, the J gene TRBJ2-7; D perhaps matches TRBD2 (5 bases). Germline CDR1 reads MGHRA; CDR2 reads YSYEKL. The CDR3 is 16 amino acids. Trimming left V 4 bases short and J 0 bases short, with 16 bases between.